This T cell receptor beta chain was identified in a study of shared T cell receptors in the human thymus. Generated by immunoSEQ multiplex PCR, the TCRdb table keeps only in-frame clones and is missing some. The sample carries more than 550,000 clones, around 87% recorded once. The V gene's germline CDR1 is LNHDA and CDR2 SQIVND (reference sequence). The CDR3 totals 13 residues. Trimming removed 5 bases from V and 3 bases from J, with 10 bases in between. This clone was counted a few times. These data were also reused for a study on human thymus T cells.

Sequencing input: thymocytes. The source of this sequence is a boy younger than two with a congenital heart defect. The V call is TRBV19, the J call TRBJ1-1; D possibly corresponds to TRBD1 (6 bases). CDR3: CASSLRQDTEAFF. Here the CDR3 DNA reads TGTGCCAGTAGTTTACGACAGGACACTGAAGCTTTCTTT.